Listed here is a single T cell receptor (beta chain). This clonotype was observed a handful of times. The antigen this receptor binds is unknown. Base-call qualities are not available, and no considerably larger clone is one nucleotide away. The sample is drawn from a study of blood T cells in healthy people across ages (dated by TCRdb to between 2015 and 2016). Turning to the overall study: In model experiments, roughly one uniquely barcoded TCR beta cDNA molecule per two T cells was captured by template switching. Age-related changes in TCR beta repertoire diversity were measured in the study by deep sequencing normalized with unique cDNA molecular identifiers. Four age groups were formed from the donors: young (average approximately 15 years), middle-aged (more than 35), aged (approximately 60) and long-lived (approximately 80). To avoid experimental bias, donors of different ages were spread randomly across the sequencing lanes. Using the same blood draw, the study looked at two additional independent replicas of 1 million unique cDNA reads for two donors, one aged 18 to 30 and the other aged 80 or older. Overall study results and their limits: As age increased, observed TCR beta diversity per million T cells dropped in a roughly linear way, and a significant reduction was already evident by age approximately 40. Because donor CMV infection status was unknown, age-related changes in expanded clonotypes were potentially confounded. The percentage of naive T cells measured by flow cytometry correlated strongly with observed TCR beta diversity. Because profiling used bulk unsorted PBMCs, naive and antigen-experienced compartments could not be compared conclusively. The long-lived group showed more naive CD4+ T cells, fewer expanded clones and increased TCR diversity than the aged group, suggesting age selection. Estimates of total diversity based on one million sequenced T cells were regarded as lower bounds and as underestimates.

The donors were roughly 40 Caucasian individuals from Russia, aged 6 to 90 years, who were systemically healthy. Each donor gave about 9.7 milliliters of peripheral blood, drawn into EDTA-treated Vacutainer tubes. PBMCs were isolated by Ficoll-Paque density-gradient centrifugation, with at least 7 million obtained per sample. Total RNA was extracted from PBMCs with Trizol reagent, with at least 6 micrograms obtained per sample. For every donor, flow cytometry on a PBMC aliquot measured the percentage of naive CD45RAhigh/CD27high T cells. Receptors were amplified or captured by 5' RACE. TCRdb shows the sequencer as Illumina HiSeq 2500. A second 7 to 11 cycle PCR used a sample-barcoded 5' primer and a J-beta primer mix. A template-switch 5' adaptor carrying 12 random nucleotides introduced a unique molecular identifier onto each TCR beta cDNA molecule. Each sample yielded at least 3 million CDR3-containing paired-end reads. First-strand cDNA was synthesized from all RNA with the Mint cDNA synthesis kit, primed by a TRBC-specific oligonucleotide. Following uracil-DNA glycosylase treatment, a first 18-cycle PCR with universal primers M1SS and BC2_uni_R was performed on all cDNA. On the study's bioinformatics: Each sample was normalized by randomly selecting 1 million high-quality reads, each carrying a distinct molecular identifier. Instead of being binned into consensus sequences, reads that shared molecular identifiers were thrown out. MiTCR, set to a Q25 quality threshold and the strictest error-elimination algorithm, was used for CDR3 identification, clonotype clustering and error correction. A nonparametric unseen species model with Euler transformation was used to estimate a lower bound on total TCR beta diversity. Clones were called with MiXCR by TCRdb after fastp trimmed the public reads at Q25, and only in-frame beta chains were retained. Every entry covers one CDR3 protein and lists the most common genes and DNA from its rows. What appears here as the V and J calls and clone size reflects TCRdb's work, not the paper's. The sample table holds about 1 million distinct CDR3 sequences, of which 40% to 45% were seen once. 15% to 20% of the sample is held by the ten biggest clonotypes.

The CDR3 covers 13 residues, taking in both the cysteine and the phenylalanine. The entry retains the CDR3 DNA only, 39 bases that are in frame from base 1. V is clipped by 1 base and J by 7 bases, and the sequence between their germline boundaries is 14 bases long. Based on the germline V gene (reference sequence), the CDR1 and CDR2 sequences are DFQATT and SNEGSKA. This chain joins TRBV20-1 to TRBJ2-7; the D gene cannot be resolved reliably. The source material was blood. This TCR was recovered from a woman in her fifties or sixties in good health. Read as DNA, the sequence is TGCAGTGCTAGAGCCCCCCTCGATGGGGAGCAGTACTTC. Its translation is CSARAPLDGEQYF.